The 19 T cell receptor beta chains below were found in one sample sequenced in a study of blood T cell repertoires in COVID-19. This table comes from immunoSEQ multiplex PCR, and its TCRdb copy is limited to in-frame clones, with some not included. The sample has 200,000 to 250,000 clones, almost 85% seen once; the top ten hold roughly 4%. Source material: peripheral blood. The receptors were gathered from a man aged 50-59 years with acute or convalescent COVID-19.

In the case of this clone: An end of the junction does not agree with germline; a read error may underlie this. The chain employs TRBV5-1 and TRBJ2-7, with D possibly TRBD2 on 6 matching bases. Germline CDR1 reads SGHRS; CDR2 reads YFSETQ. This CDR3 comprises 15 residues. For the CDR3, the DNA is TGCGCCAGCAGCTTGGAACCAGGGAGGTCCTCCGAGCAGTACTTC. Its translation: CASSLEPGRSSEQYF.

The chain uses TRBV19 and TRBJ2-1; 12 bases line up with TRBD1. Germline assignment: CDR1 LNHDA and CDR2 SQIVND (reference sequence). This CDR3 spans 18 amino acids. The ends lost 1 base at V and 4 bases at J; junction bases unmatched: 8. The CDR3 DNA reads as TGTGCCAGTAGTATAGCGCGGGGACAGGGGGCAAGATACAATGAGCAGTTCTTC. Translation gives CASSIARGQGARYNEQFF. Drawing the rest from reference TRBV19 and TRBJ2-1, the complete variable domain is DGGITQSPKYLFRKEGQNVTLSCEQNLNHDAMYWYRQDPGQGLRLIYYSQIVNDFQKGDIAEGYSVSREKKESFPLTVTSAQKNPTAFYLCASSIARGQGARYNEQFFGPGTRLTVL.

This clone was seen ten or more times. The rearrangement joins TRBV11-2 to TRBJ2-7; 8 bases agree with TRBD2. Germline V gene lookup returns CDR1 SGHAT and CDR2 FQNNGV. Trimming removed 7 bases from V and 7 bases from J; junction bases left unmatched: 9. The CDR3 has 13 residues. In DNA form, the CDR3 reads TGTGCCAGCACCTACGGGACTAGTGGGGAGCAGTACTTC. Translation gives CASTYGTSGEQYF. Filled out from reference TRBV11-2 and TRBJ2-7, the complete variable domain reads EAGVAQSPRYKIIEKRQSVAFWCNPISGHATLYWYQQILGQGPKLLIQFQNNGVVDDSQLPKDRFSAERLKGVDSTLKIQPAKLEDSAVYLCASTYGTSGEQYFGPGTRLTVT.

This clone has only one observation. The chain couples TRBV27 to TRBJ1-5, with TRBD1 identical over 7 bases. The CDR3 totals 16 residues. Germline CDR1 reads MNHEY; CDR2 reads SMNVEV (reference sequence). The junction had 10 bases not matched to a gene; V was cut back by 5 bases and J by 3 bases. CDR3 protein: CASSLSGQQINQPQHF. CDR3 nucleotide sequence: TGTGCCAGCAGTCTGTCGGGACAGCAAATCAATCAGCCCCAGCATTTT.

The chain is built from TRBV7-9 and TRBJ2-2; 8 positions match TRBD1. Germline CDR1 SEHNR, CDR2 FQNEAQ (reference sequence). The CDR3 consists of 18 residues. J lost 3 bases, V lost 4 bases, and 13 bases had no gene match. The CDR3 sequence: CASSSPFRQGAYTGELFF. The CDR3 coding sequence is TGTGCCAGCAGCTCCCCCTTCAGGCAGGGGGCTTACACCGGGGAGCTGTTTTTT. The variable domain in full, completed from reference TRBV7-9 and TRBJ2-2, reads DTGVSQNPRHKITKRGQNVTFRCDPISEHNRLYWYRQTLGQGPEFLTYFQNEAQLEKSRLLSDRFSAERPKGSFSTLEIQRTEQGDSAMYLCASSSPFRQGAYTGELFFGEGSRLTVL.

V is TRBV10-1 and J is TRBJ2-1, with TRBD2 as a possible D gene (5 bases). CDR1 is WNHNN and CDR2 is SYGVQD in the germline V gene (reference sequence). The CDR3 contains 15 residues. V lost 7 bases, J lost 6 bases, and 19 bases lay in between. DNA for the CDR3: TGCGCCAGCACCAAGGAGGTGGGAGCCACCAATGAGCAGTTCTTC. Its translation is CASTKEVGATNEQFF.

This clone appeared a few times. The CDR3 coding sequence is TGCGCCAGCAGCCAGAGGACAGGGAGTCAGCCCCAGCATTTT. This translates into CASSQRTGSQPQHF. The chain recombines TRBV4-1 with TRBJ1-5; TRBD1 matches 8 bases. Germline loops: CDR1 MGHRA, CDR2 YSYEKL. CDR3 length: 14 amino acids. V lost 3 bases, J lost 6 bases, and 4 bases stayed unmatched.

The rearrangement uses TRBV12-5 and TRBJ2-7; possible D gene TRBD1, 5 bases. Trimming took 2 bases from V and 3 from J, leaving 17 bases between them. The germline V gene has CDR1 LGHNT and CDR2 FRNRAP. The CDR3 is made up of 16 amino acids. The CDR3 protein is CASGLPIGYRGYEQYF. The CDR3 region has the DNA TGTGCTAGTGGTTTGCCCATAGGTTATAGGGGCTACGAGCAGTACTTC.

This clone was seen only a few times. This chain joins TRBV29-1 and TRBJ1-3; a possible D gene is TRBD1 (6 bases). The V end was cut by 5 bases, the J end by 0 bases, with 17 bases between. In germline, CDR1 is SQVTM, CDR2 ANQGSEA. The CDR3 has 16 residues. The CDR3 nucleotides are TGCAGCGTTCAAGGGGGAGGGTCATCCTCTGGAAACACCATATATTTT. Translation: CSVQGGGSSSGNTIYF.

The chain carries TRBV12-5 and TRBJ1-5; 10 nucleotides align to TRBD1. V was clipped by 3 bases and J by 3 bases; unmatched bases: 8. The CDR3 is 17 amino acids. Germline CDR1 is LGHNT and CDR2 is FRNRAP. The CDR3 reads CASGLLVGTGDNQPQHF. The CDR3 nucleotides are TGTGCTAGTGGTTTACTTGTGGGGACAGGGGACAATCAGCCCCAGCATTTT. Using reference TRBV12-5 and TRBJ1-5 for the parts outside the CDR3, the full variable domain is DARVTQTPRHKVTEMGQEVTMRCQPILGHNTVFWYRQTMMQGLELLAYFRNRAPLDDSGMPKDRFSAEMPDATLATLKIQPSEPRDSAVYFCASGLLVGTGDNQPQHFGDGTRLSIL.

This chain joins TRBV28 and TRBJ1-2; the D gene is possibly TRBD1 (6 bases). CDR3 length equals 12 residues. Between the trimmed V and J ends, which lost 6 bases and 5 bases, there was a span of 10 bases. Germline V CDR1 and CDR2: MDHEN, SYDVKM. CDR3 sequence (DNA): TGTGCCAGCAGGCAGGGGCCATATGGCTACACCTTC. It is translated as CASRQGPYGYTF.

Here the CDR3 DNA reads TGTGCCAGCAGCGGGGGGGGGTCCAATGAGCAGTTCTTC. Translated: CASSGGGSNEQFF. This chain uses TRBV12-3 or TRBV12-4 with TRBJ2-1, with 8 bases aligning to TRBD2. V dropped 6 bases and J dropped 6; count of bases not matched to a gene: 4. The CDR3 consists of 13 residues.

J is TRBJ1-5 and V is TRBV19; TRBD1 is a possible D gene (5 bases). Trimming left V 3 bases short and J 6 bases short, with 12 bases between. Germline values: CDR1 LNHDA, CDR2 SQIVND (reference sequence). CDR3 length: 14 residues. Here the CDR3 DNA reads TGTGCCAGTAGTATGGGACCCGGGAGTCAGCCCCAGCATTTT. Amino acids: CASSMGPGSQPQHF.

The CDR3 nucleotides read TGTGCCAGCAGCACGTGGACTAGCGGGATGAATTACCCCCCAAAAAATGAGCAGTTCTTC. Translated, it gives CASSTWTSGMNYPPKNEQFF. The J gene is TRBJ2-1, the V gene TRBV7-3; 12 bases are a match to TRBD2. Trimming took 5 bases from V and 7 from J; bases not matched to a gene: 21. Germline CDR1 and CDR2: SGHTA and FQGTGA. The length of the CDR3 is 20 residues.

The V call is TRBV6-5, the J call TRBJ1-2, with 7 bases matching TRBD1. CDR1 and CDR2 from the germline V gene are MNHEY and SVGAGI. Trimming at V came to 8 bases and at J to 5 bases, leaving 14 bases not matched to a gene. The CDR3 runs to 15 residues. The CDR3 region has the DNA TGTGCCAGCTCCTTCTACAGGGGATCCGATTATGGCTACACCTTC. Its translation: CASSFYRGSDYGYTF.

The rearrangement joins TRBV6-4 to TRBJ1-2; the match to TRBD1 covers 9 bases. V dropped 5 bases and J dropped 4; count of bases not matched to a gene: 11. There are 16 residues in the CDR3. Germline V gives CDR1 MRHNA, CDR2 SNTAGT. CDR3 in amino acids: CASSPEGQGSSYGYTF. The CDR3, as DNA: TGTGCCAGCAGTCCCGAGGGACAGGGAAGTTCCTATGGCTACACCTTC.

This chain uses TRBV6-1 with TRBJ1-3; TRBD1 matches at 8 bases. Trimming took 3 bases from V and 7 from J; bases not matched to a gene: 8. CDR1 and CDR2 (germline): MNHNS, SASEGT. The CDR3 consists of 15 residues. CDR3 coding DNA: TGTGCCAGCAGTGACACCCCCCGGACAGGGAACACCATATATTTT. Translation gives CASSDTPRTGNTIYF.

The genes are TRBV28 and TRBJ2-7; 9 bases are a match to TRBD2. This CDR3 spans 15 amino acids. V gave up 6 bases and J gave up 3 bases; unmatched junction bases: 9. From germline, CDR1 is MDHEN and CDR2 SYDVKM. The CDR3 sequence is CASRSPGLAVYEQYF. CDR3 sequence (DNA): TGTGCCAGCAGAAGCCCGGGACTAGCTGTCTACGAGCAGTACTTC.

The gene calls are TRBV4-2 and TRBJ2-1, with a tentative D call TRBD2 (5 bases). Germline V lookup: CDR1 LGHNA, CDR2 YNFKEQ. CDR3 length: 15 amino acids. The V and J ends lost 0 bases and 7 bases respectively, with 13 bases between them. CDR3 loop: CASSQDIRRRNEQFF. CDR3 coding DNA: TGTGCCAGCAGCCAAGATATTCGGAGGAGGAATGAGCAGTTCTTC.